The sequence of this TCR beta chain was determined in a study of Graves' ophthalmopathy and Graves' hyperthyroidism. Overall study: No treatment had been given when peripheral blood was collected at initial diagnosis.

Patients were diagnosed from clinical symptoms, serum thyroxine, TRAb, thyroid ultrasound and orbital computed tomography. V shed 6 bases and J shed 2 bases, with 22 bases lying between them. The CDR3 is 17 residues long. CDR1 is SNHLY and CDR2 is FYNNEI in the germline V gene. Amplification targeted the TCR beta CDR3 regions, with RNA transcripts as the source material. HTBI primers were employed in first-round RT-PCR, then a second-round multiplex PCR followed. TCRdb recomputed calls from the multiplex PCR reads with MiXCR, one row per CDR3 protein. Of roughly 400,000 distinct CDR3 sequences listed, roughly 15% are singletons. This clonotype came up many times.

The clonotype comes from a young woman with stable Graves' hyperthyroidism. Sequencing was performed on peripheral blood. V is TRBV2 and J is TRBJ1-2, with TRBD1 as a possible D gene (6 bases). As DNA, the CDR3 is TGTGCCAGCAGCCCTAGGCTGACCACAGGGTCCAACTATGGCTACACCTTC. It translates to CASSPRLTTGSNYGYTF.